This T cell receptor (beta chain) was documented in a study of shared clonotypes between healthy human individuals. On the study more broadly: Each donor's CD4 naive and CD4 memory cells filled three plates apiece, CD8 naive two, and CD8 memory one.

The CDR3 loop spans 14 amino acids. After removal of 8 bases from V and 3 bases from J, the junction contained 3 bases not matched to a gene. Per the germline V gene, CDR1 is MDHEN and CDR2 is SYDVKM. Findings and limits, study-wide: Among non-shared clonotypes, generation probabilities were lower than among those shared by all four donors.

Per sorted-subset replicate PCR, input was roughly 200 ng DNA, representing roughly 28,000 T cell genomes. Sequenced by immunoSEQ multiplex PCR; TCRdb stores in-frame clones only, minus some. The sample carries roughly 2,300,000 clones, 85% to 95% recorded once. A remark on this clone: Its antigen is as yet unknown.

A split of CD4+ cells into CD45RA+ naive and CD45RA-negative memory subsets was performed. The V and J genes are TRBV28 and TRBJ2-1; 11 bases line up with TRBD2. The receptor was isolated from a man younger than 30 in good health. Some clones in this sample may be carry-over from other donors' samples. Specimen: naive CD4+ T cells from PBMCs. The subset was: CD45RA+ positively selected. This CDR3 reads CASGGLAGYNEQFF. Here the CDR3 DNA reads TGTGCCAGCGGTGGACTAGCGGGCTACAATGAGCAGTTCTTC.